The source of this T cell receptor (beta chain) is a study of cytomegalovirus exposure and HLA in healthy donors. This CDR3 comprises 13 residues. Germline V gene data show CDR1 as SEHNR and CDR2 as FQNEAQ (reference sequence). Trimming stripped 5 bases from V and 3 bases from J, with 11 bases between. PCR was performed using 60 Vbeta and 13 Jbeta primers. Here immunoSEQ multiplex PCR was the method, and the copy in TCRdb shows in-frame clones only, minus some. The repertoire has some 190,000 clones, about four fifths of them found once; the top ten carry 2.9%. Material for sequencing was PBMCs. This sequence joins TRBV7-9 and TRBJ2-7; D gene unclear. This clonotype was sampled from a female donor in good health and CMV-seronegative. CDR3 nucleotide sequence: TGTGCCAGCAGCGACGGAGCAGACTACGAGCAGTACTTC. Amino acids: CASSDGADYEQYF.